This T cell receptor (beta chain) was documented in a study of control samples from healthy donors and cancer patients. Assay used: immunoSEQ multiplex PCR; TCRdb lists only in-frame clones, some missing. The sample yields approximately 130,000 clones, 80% to 90% seen once. The CDR3 contains 17 residues. With 4 bases clipped from V and 6 bases from J, the junction kept 15 bases outside the gene matches. Germline loops: CDR1 SGHKS, CDR2 YYEKEE (reference sequence). Remarks on this clone: At the DNA level, this CDR3 is encoded by other sequences in the same sample as well.

Sequences were obtained from blood. The receptor comes from a man in his sixties in good health. The chain links TRBV5-5 to TRBJ2-1, with TRBD1 identical over 8 bases. The CDR3 nucleotides are TGTGCCAGCAGCCTAAAGGGGCTTGGACAGGGAGCCAATGAGCAGTTCTTC. Translated: CASSLKGLGQGANEQFF.